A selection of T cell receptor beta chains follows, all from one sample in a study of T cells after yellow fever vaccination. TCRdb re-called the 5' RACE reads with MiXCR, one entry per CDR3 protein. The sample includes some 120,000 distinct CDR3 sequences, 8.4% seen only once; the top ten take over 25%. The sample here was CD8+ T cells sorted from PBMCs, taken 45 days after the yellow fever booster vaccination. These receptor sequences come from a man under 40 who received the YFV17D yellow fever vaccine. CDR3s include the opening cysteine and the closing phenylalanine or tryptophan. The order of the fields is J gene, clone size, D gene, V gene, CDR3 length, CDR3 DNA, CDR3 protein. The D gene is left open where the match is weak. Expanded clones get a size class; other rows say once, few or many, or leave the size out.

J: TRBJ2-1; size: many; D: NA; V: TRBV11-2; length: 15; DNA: NA; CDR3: CASSLFGPGWYEQFF
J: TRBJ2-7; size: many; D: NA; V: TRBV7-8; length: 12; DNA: TGTGCCAGCAGCTCGGGGGAGTACGAGCAGTACTTC; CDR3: CASSSGEYEQYF
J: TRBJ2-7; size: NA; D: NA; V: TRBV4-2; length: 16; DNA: TGTGCCAGCAGCCAAGATACCCGGCAGGGCCCCTACGAGCAGTACTTC; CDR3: CASSQDTRQGPYEQYF
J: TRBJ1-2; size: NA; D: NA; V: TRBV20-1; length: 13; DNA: TGCAGTGCTAGAGACATCCAGGTCTATGGCTACACCTTC; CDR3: CSARDIQVYGYTF
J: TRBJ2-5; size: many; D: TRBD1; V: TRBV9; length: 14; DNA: TGTGCCAGCAGCCAAGACAGGGAACAAGAGACCCAGTACTTC; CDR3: CASSQDREQETQYF
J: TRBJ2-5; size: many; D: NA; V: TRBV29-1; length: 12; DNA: TGCAGCGTTGATACGGGTCAAGAGACCCAGTACTTC; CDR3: CSVDTGQETQYF
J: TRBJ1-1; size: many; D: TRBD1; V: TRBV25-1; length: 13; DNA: TGTGCCAGCAGTGGGACAGGGATTACTGAAGCTTTCTTT; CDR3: CASSGTGITEAFF
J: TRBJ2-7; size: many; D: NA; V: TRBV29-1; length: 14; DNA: TGCAGCGTTGATTTAACAGGGACCTCCTACGAGCAGTACTTC; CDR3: CSVDLTGTSYEQYF
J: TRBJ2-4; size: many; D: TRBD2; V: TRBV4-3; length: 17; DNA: TGCGCCAGCAGCCAAGAGCCAGCGGGAGGCCCGCGGGACATTCAGTACTTC; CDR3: CASSQEPAGGPRDIQYF
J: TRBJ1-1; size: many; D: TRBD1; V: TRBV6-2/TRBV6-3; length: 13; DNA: TGTGCCAGCAGTTCTTGGGACAGCCTTGAAGCTTTCTTT; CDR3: CASSSWDSLEAFF
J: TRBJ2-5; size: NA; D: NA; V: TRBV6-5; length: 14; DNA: TGTGCCAGCAGTTACTGGGGACCTCAAGAGACCCAGTACTTC; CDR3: CASSYWGPQETQYF
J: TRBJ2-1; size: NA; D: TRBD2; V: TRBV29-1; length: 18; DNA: TGCAGCGTTGAAGGGGGGATAGCGGGAGGGCCGGCCTACAATGAGCAGTTCTTC; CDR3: CSVEGGIAGGPAYNEQFF
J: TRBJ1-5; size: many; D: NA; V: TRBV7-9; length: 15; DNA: TGTGCCAGCAGCTCTGATAAGGGGCCGGGGCAGCCCCAGCATTTT; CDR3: CASSSDKGPGQPQHF
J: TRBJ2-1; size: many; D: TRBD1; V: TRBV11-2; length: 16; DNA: TGTGCCAGCAGCGCCCCGAACAGGGGCCCTTATAATGAGCAGTTCTTC; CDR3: CASSAPNRGPYNEQFF
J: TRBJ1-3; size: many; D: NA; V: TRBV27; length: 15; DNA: TGTGCCAGCCAACCCGTATCGAGCTCTGGAAACACCATATATTTT; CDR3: CASQPVSSSGNTIYF
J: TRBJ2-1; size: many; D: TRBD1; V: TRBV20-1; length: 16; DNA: TGCAGTGCTAGCGTCGTCGGACAGGGAACCTACAATGAGCAGTTCTTC; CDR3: CSASVVGQGTYNEQFF
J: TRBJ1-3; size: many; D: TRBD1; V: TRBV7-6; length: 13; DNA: TGTGCCAGCAGCTTGGACAGGGGAAACACCATATATTTT; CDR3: CASSLDRGNTIYF
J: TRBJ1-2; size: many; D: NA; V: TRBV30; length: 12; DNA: TGTGCCTGGGACAGTCTCCTATATGGCTACACCTTC; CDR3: CAWDSLLYGYTF
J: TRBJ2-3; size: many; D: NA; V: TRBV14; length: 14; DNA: TGTGCCAGCAGCCCCACGACACGGACAGATACGCAGTATTTT; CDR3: CASSPTTRTDTQYF
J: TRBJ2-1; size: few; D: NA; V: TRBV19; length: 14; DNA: TGTGCCAGTAGACCGGGGCCCCCAGGCAATGAGCAGTTCTTC; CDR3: CASRPGPPGNEQFF
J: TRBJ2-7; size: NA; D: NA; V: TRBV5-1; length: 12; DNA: TGCGCCAGCAGTGGAAAGGCCTACGAGCAGTACTTC; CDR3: CASSGKAYEQYF
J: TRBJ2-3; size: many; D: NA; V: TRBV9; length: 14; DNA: TGTGCCAGCAGCCCGGGAGACCACACAGATACGCAGTATTTT; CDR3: CASSPGDHTDTQYF
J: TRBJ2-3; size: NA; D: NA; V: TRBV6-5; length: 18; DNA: TGTGCCAGCAGTTACTCGAGTCCGGACGGATGGCGCGCAGATACGCAGTATTTT; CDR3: CASSYSSPDGWRADTQYF
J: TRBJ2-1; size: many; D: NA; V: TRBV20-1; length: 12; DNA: TGCAGTGCTAGTGAGGGTAATCATGAGCAGTTCTTC; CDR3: CSASEGNHEQFF
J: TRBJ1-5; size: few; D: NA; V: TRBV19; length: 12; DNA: TGTGCCAGTAGTGTGGCTGGTCAGCCCCAGCATTTT; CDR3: CASSVAGQPQHF
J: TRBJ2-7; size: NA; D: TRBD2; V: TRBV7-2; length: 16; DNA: TGTGCCAGCAGCCAACGGACTAGCCTGGGGGCCTACGAGCAGTACTTC; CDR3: CASSQRTSLGAYEQYF
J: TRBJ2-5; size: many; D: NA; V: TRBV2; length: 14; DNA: TGTGCCAGCAGTGAAACGACACCCCAAGAGACCCAGTACTTC; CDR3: CASSETTPQETQYF
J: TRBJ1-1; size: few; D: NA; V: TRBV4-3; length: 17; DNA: TGCGCCAGCAGCCAATCTTATATGATAAAGAGTCGGGCTGAAGCTTTCTTT; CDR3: CASSQSYMIKSRAEAFF
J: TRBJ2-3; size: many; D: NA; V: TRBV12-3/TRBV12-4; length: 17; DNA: TGTGCCAGCAGTCCCAGAGGAGGCTCCCCGGTTCAGGATACGCAGTATTTT; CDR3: CASSPRGGSPVQDTQYF
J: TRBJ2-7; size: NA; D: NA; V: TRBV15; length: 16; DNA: TGTGCCACCAGCAGAGATGTCGCCCGTGGGTCCTACGAGCAGTACTTC; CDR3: CATSRDVARGSYEQYF
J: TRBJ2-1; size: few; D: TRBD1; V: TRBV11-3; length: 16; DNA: TGTGCCAGCAGCTTATCAATGGGACAGGCCCAAAATGAGCAGTTCTTC; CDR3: CASSLSMGQAQNEQFF
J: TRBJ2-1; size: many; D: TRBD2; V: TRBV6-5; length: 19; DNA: TGTGCCAGCAGTTACTCAGGGACTAGCGGCCTGTCCGCCTACAATGAGCAGTCCTTC; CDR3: CASSYSGTSGLSAYNEQSF
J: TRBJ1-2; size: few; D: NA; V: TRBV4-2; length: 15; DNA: TGTGCCAGCAGCCAGCCGGGACGCCTTGGCTATGGCTACACCTTC; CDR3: CASSQPGRLGYGYTF
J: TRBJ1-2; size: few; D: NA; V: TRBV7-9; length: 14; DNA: TGTGCCAGCAGCGAAAGGCCCGGGAACTATGGCTACACCTTC; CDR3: CASSERPGNYGYTF
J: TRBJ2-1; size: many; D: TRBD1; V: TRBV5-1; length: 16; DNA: TGCGCCAGCAGCCCCAGGGGGCTCCACTCCTACAATGAGCAGTTCTTC; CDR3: CASSPRGLHSYNEQFF
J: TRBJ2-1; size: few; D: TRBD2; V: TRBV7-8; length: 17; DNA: TGTGCCAGCAGCCCCCCGGGGGGGCTAACTTCGAGAGATGAGCAGTTCTTC; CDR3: CASSPPGGLTSRDEQFF
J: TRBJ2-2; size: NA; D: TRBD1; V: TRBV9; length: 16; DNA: TGTGCCAGCAGCGTAACAGGGGGCTTAGACACCGGGGAGCTGTTTTTT; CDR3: CASSVTGGLDTGELFF
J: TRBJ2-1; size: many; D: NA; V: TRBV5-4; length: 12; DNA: TGTGCCAGCAGCTTGTATGGCAATGAGCAGTTCTTC; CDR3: CASSLYGNEQFF
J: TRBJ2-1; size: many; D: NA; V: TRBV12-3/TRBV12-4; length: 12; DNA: TGTGCCAGCAGTTGGGTATTGGCTGAGCAGTTCTTC; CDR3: CASSWVLAEQFF
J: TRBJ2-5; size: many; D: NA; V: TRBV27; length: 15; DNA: TGTGCCAGCAGTTTGGCCTTTCCTACGGGGGAGACCCAGTACTTC; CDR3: CASSLAFPTGETQYF
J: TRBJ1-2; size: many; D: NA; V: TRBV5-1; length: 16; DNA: TGCGCCAGTAGCTCCGGGACCCTCGGAGCTAACTATGGCTACACCTTC; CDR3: CASSSGTLGANYGYTF
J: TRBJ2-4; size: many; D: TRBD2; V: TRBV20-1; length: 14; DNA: TGCAGCGTTCCCGGGAGGACGATAAAAAACATTCAGTACTTC; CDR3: CSVPGRTIKNIQYF
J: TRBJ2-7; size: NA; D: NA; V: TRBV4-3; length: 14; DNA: TGCGCCAGCAGCCCACGGGCTGGAGCCTACGAGCAGTACTTC; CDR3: CASSPRAGAYEQYF
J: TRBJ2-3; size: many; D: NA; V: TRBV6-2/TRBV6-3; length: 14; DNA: TGTGCCAGCAGTTACTCGACGGGGGTAGATACGCAGTATTTT; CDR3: CASSYSTGVDTQYF
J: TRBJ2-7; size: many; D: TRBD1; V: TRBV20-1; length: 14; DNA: TGCAGTGCTACGAAGGACAGGGTGACCTACGAGCAGTACTTC; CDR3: CSATKDRVTYEQYF
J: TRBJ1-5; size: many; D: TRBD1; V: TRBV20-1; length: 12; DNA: TGCAGTGCGAGGACAGGGAACCAGCCCCAGCATTTT; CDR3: CSARTGNQPQHF
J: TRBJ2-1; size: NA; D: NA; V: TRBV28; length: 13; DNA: TGTGCCAGCAGATTAGATTCAGGAAATGAGCAGTTCTTC; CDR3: CASRLDSGNEQFF